This TCR beta chain was documented in a study of T cells after yellow fever vaccination. TCRdb itself ran the 5' RACE reads through MiXCR, one entry per CDR3 protein. The repertoire holds over 250,000 distinct CDR3 sequences, with about 4% as singletons. After removal of 1 base from V and 5 bases from J, the junction contained 7 bases not matched to a gene. This CDR3 comprises 15 residues. Germline V CDR1 and CDR2: MGHDK, SYGVNS. Material: PBMCs, obtained 5 days after the yellow fever booster vaccination. V and J are TRBV25-1 and TRBJ2-5, with 7 bases matching TRBD2. The sequence was obtained from a man aged 18 to 29 who received the YFV17D yellow fever vaccine. The CDR3 nucleotides are TGTGCCAGCAGTGAATTTCAGGGAGGGGTCGAGACCCAGTACTTC. Translated, it gives CASSEFQGGVETQYF.